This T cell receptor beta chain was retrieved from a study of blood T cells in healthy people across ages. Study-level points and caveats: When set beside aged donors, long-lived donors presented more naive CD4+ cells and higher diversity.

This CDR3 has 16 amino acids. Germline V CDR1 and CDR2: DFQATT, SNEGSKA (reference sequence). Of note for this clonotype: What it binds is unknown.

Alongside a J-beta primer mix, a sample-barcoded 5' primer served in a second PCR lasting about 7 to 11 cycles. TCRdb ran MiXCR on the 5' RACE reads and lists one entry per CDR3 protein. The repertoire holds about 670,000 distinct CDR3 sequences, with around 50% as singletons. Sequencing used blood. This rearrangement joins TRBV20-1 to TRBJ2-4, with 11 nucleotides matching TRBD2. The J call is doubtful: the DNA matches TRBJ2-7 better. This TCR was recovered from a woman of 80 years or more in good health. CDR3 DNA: TGCAGTGCTAGTGGGGGTACTAGCGGGAGTTTCGACGAGCAGTACTTC. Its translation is CSASGGTSGSFDEQYF.